These 8 T cell receptor beta chains came from one sample sequenced in a study of blood T cell repertoires in COVID-19. Assay: immunoSEQ multiplex PCR; the TCRdb copy retains only in-frame clones and omits some. The sample carries 200,000 to 250,000 clones, about 83% recorded once. Sample: peripheral blood. Receptors were obtained from a man older than 75 with acute or convalescent COVID-19.

This chain joins TRBV2 and TRBJ2-7; a weak D match, TRBD2 (6 bases). CDR1 and CDR2 (germline): SNHLY, FYNNEI. Trimming took off 7 bases at V and 7 bases at J, with 17 bases between the two ends. This CDR3 is 13 amino acids long. CDR3 nucleotide sequence: TGTGCCAGCAAGGTGGCGGGGCCCCAGGAGCAGTACTTC. Translation: CASKVAGPQEQYF.

The rearrangement joins TRBV7-2 to TRBJ1-6, with D possibly being TRBD1 (6 bases). Germline assignment: CDR1 SGHTA and CDR2 FQGNSA. The V and J ends lost 1 base and 9 bases respectively, with 19 bases between them. The CDR3 has 17 residues. The CDR3 here is CASSLVGLGASFSPLHF. CDR3 nucleotides: TGTGCCAGCAGCTTAGTAGGACTGGGGGCGAGTTTTTCACCCCTCCACTTT.

This clone was counted only a few times. The J gene is TRBJ2-7, the V gene TRBV7-9; TRBD2 agrees at 12 bases. Germline V gives CDR1 SEHNR, CDR2 FQNEAQ (reference sequence). The V and J ends lost 4 bases and 1 base, in that order; junction bases with no gene match: 14. The CDR3 is made up of 19 amino acids. CDR3 in amino acids: CASSSNPGLAGLWSYEQYF. CDR3 coding DNA: TGTGCCAGCAGCTCAAACCCCGGACTAGCGGGATTGTGGTCCTACGAGCAGTACTTC. Drawing the rest from reference TRBV7-9 and TRBJ2-7, the complete variable domain is DTGVSQNPRHKITKRGQNVTFRCDPISEHNRLYWYRQTLGQGPEFLTYFQNEAQLEKSRLLSDRFSAERPKGSFSTLEIQRTEQGDSAMYLCASSSNPGLAGLWSYEQYFGPGTRLTVT.

This chain connects TRBV5-4 to TRBJ2-7; 10 nucleotides align to TRBD2. The CDR3 extends over 15 amino acids. Per germline, CDR1 SGHNT and CDR2 YYREEE (reference sequence). V gave up 0 bases and J gave up 7 bases; unmatched junction bases: 7. CDR3 loop: CASSLAGTSAREQYF. In nucleotides, the CDR3 is TGTGCCAGCAGCTTGGCGGGGACTAGCGCCAGGGAGCAGTACTTC.

The chain links TRBV11-2 to TRBJ2-7, with 7 bases identical to TRBD2. The germline CDR1 and CDR2 sequences are SGHAT and FQNNGV. This CDR3 is 15 amino acids long. V lost 5 bases, J lost 0 bases, and 7 bases stayed unmatched. In DNA, the CDR3 is TGTGCCAGCAGCCGGGTTGGGGGGGTCTCCTACGAGCAGTACTTC. Amino acid sequence: CASSRVGGVSYEQYF.

This sequence joins TRBV19 and TRBJ1-2; 8 bases align to TRBD1. Germline V lookup: CDR1 LNHDA, CDR2 SQIVND (reference sequence). The CDR3 sequence is 12 residues long. J lost 7 bases, V lost 11 bases, and 9 bases had no gene match. The CDR3 DNA follows: TGTGCCGTACGGCAGGGGGCGGGTGGCTACACCTTC. Its translation: CAVRQGAGGYTF. Drawing the rest from reference TRBV19 and TRBJ1-2, the complete variable domain is DGGITQSPKYLFRKEGQNVTLSCEQNLNHDAMYWYRQDPGQGLRLIYYSQIVNDFQKGDIAEGYSVSREKKESFPLTVTSAQKNPTAFYLCAVRQGAGGYTFGSGTRLTVV.

The CDR3 bases are TGTGCCAGTAGTATGAGGTTAGATACGCAGTATTTT. It is translated as CASSMRLDTQYF. V is TRBV19 and J is TRBJ2-3; D unclear. V lost 3 bases and J lost 5, with 6 bases in between. The CDR3 has 12 residues. Looked up from germline, CDR1 is LNHDA and CDR2 is SQIVND (reference sequence).

The chain combines TRBV7-2 with TRBJ2-1, with TRBD1 matching over 9 bases. The V segment lost 8 bases and the J segment 5 bases; nucleotides outside the gene matches: 10. CDR1 and CDR2 from the germline V gene are SGHTA and FQGNSA. The CDR3 is made up of 15 amino acids. The CDR3 region is CASRKTGGPNNEQFF. The CDR3 nucleotides read TGTGCCAGCCGCAAAACAGGGGGCCCTAACAATGAGCAGTTCTTC.